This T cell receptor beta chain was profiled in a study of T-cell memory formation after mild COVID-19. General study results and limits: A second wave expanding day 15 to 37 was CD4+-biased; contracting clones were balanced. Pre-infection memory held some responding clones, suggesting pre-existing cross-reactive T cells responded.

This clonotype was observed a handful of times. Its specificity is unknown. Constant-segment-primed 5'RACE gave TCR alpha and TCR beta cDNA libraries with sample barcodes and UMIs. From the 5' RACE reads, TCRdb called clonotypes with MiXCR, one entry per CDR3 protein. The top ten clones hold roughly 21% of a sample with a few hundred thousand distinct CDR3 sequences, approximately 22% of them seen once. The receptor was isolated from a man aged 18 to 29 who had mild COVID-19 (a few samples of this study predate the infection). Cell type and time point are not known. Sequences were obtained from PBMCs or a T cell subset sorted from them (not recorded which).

This CDR3 is CTSSQDNASGGDTDTQYF. In DNA form, the CDR3 reads TGCACCAGCAGCCAAGATAACGCCAGCGGAGGAGACACAGATACGCAGTATTTT. The rearrangement uses TRBV1 and TRBJ2-3; no DNA check was done on the table's D call, TRBD2. TRBV1 is a pseudogene locus. CDR3 size: 18 residues.